Sequencing of this T cell receptor (beta chain) was carried out in a study of cytomegalovirus exposure and HLA in healthy donors. The overall study: From donors who were HLA-typed, an early data release held about 85 million unique TCRs.

The CDR3 loop spans 13 amino acids. Per germline, CDR1 LNHDA and CDR2 SQIVND (reference sequence). The ends were cut back, 3 bases at V and 6 bases at J, with 11 bases in the middle. Findings and limits, study-wide: In a later analysis, V- and J-gene trimming of beta chains associated with a DCLRE1C missense variant, replicated independently. An apparent linkage of common viral pathogens to several of the most significant clusters emerged in a later analysis.

As regards this clone: What it binds is not known.

PCR amplification relied on 60 Vbeta primers (plus 13 Jbeta primers). Libraries were prepared by immunoSEQ multiplex PCR; TCRdb keeps only in-frame clonotypes and omits some of them. The sample yields 100,000 or so clones, about 70% seen once. Sequencing input: PBMCs. The chain employs TRBV19 and TRBJ1-1; D uncertain. This receptor was identified in a young man in good health and CMV-seronegative. CDR3 loop: CASSINANPEAFF. As DNA, the CDR3 is TGTGCCAGTAGTATCAACGCTAACCCTGAAGCTTTCTTT.